The 30 T cell receptor beta chains below were found in one sample sequenced in a study of T cell responses to AZD1222 COVID-19 vaccine. Some clones are missing from TCRdb's copy, which holds only in-frame ones; the method was immunoSEQ multiplex PCR. The sample includes about 150,000 clones, 75% to 95% seen only once; the top ten take roughly 3.1%. The source was peripheral blood, collected on day 0 of AZD1222 vaccination. These receptor sequences come from an adult in good health.

This CDR3 is CASSLEGNFGNTIYF. In DNA form, the CDR3 reads TGTGCCAGCAGCTTAGAAGGGAATTTCGGAAACACCATATATTTT. This chain uses TRBV7-9 with TRBJ1-3; D unclear. The V gene's germline CDR1 is SEHNR and CDR2 FQNEAQ (reference sequence). V lost 1 base and J 4 bases, leaving 11 bases between the germline ends. This CDR3 has 15 residues.

The genes are TRBV9 and TRBJ2-3; TRBD1 aligns across 9 bases. The CDR3 is 15 residues long. CDR1 and CDR2 (germline): SGDLS, YYNGEE. With 4 bases clipped from V and 6 bases from J, the junction kept 9 bases outside the gene matches. The CDR3 here is CASSSQGQGMDTQYF. The CDR3 nucleotides are TGTGCCAGCAGCTCCCAGGGACAGGGAATGGATACGCAGTATTTT.

This chain joins TRBV15 and TRBJ2-4, with D possibly TRBD1 on 6 matching bases. CDR1 and CDR2 (germline): LNHNV, YYDKDF (reference sequence). The CDR3 contains 16 residues. V lost 1 base to trimming and J lost 5 bases, with 15 bases between them. This chain's CDR3 is CATSRGPTGPENIQYF. The CDR3 bases are TGTGCCACCAGCAGAGGACCGACAGGACCCGAAAACATTCAGTACTTC.

This rearrangement joins TRBV19 to TRBJ1-4; D not resolved. CDR3 length: 13 amino acids. Germline V CDR1 and CDR2: LNHDA, SQIVND (reference sequence). Deletions cut 3 bases from V and 5 bases from J, with 7 bases between. The CDR3 loop reads CASSIGGNEKLFF. As DNA, the CDR3 is TGTGCCAGTAGTATTGGAGGGAATGAAAAACTGTTTTTT.

This rearrangement joins TRBV6-5 to TRBJ1-1; D might be TRBD1 (5 bases). Germline V CDR1 and CDR2: MNHEY, SVGAGI. V lost 6 bases to trimming and J lost 4 bases, with 18 bases between them. The CDR3 is made up of 15 amino acids. The CDR3 DNA reads TGTGCCAGCAGACAAGAAGGGGCTACTCTCACTGAAGCTTTCTTT. The encoded protein is CASRQEGATLTEAFF.

J is TRBJ1-4 and V is TRBV5-1; 9 bases agree with TRBD1. This CDR3 contains 17 residues. CDR1 is SGHRS and CDR2 is YFSETQ in the germline V gene. Trimming at V came to 3 bases and at J to 7 bases, leaving 13 bases not matched to a gene. CDR3 in DNA: TGCGCCAGCAGCTCACAGGGGGCCCTCCTGAGGGGTGAAAAACTGTTTTTT. This sequence encodes CASSSQGALLRGEKLFF.

The chain has TRBV19 and TRBJ2-3; TRBD2 agrees at 8 bases. CDR1 is LNHDA and CDR2 is SQIVND in the germline V gene (reference sequence). The CDR3 is 16 amino acids. V gave up 5 bases and J gave up 1 base; unmatched junction bases: 8. The CDR3 reads CASSDSGGAGTDTQYF. The CDR3 nucleotides read TGTGCCAGTAGTGACTCCGGGGGGGCGGGCACAGATACGCAGTATTTT. Supplemented by reference TRBV19 and TRBJ2-3, the full variable domain reads DGGITQSPKYLFRKEGQNVTLSCEQNLNHDAMYWYRQDPGQGLRLIYYSQIVNDFQKGDIAEGYSVSREKKESFPLTVTSAQKNPTAFYLCASSDSGGAGTDTQYFGPGTRLTVL.

The chain couples TRBV4-3 to TRBJ2-3, with D maybe TRBD2 (5 bases). Trimming pared 0 bases from V and 5 bases from J, leaving 12 bases between. Germline loops: CDR1 LGHNA, CDR2 YSLEER. The CDR3 totals 15 residues. The DNA of the CDR3 is TGCGCCAGCAGCCAAGAAGTGAGGGCAGGAGATACGCAGTATTTT. Protein product: CASSQEVRAGDTQYF.

This chain joins TRBV7-3 and TRBJ2-1; D perhaps matches TRBD2 (5 bases). V was pared by 1 base and J by 0 bases, with 13 bases between. There are 17 residues in the CDR3. Germline-derived CDR1 and CDR2 are SGHTA and FQGTGA. CDR3 sequence reads: CASSLKFERSSYNEQFF. CDR3 bases: TGTGCCAGCAGCTTAAAGTTTGAGCGGAGCTCCTACAATGAGCAGTTCTTC.

This clone was seen once. This rearrangement joins TRBV7-3 to TRBJ2-2; 7 positions agree with TRBD1. J was trimmed by 0 bases and V by 2 bases; bases with no gene match: 6. The CDR3 has 17 amino acids. The germline V gene encodes CDR1 SGHTA and CDR2 FQGTGA. In nucleotides, the CDR3 is TGTGCCAGCAGCTTATATGAGGGGGCCCCGAACACCGGGGAGCTGTTTTTT. This codes for CASSLYEGAPNTGELFF.

CDR3 DNA sequence: TGTGCCAGCAGTTACCCCGGACTAGCGTTCTCCTACGAGCAGTACTTC. Protein product: CASSYPGLAFSYEQYF. The chain recombines TRBV6-2 or TRBV6-3 with TRBJ2-7; TRBD2 aligns across 9 bases. The CDR3 extends over 16 amino acids. Germline-derived CDR1 and CDR2 are MNHEY and SVGEGT. The V gene end was trimmed by 2 bases and the J gene end by 0 bases; junction bases not matched to a gene: 5.

This chain joins TRBV9 and TRBJ1-5; 9 nucleotides line up with TRBD1. V was pared by 0 bases and J by 5 bases, with 3 bases of the junction left unmatched. Germline V CDR1 and CDR2: SGDLS, YYNGEE. CDR3 size: 15 residues. In DNA, the CDR3 is TGTGCCAGCAGCGTAGATGGACAGGGGTATCAGCCCCAGCATTTT. Residues: CASSVDGQGYQPQHF.

CDR3 sequence reads: CASSLDANEQFF. CDR3 bases: TGTGCCAGCAGCTTGGATGCCAATGAGCAGTTCTTC. This sequence joins TRBV5-4 and TRBJ2-1, with no clear D. This CDR3 spans 12 amino acids. Germline V CDR1 and CDR2: SGHNT, YYREEE (reference sequence). V gave up 0 bases and J gave up 6 bases, with 4 bases separating them.

The chain couples TRBV9 to TRBJ1-2; 8 bases are a match to TRBD1. Germline loops: CDR1 SGDLS, CDR2 YYNGEE. The CDR3 has 14 amino acids. After removal of 3 bases from V and 8 bases from J, the junction contained 9 bases not matched to a gene. CDR3 DNA: TGTGCCAGCAGCGAGACGGGACAGGCGATGGGCTACACCTTC. Translation gives CASSETGQAMGYTF.

The genes are TRBV13 and TRBJ1-1, with TRBD1 matching over 9 bases. V shed 6 bases, J shed 10 bases, and the junction held 12 bases outside the gene matches. Germline CDR1 reads PRHDT; CDR2 reads FYEKMQ (reference sequence). The CDR3 is made up of 14 amino acids. Written as DNA, the CDR3 is TGTGCCAGCAGTCCCACCTCCGGGACAGGGACAGCTTTCTTT. Translating it yields CASSPTSGTGTAFF.

This chain joins TRBV9 and TRBJ2-2, with TRBD2 identical over 7 bases. This CDR3 contains 15 residues. Germline V gives CDR1 SGDLS, CDR2 YYNGEE. The J segment lost 5 bases and the V segment lost 7 bases, leaving 11 bases of the junction unmatched. The CDR3 here is CASSLPGGPTGELFF. CDR3 DNA sequence: TGTGCCAGCTCCTTACCGGGGGGTCCAACCGGGGAGCTGTTTTTT.

The V call is TRBV19, the J call TRBJ2-3; D remains unclear. The CDR3 contains 13 residues. The germline V gene encodes CDR1 LNHDA and CDR2 SQIVND (reference sequence). The V end was cut by 7 bases, the J end by 0 bases, with 8 bases between. The CDR3 region is CASTGRSTDTQYF. The CDR3 nucleotides read TGTGCCAGTACTGGACGAAGCACAGATACGCAGTATTTT.

The V call is TRBV7-8, the J call TRBJ2-1; 15 bases are shared with TRBD2. Germline V gene data show CDR1 as SGHVS and CDR2 as FQNEAQ. CDR3 length equals 20 residues. J was trimmed by 0 bases and V by 5 bases; bases with no gene match: 11. The CDR3, as DNA: TGTGCCAGCAGCCCATCCGGACTAGCGGGGGGGCGGGGCTCCTACAATGAGCAGTTCTTC. This gives the protein CASSPSGLAGGRGSYNEQFF.

This clone has only one observation. This chain uses TRBV5-7 with TRBJ2-3, with D hard to call. TRBV5-7 is marked as an open reading frame, function uncertain. The CDR3 runs 12 residues. V shed 4 bases and J shed 3 bases, with 6 bases lying between them. The CDR3 nucleotides are TGTGCCAGCAGCCTGTTGACAGATACGCAGTATTTT. Encoded protein: CASSLLTDTQYF.

This clone showed up just once. This chain's CDR3 is CASSEYLEAFF. CDR3 bases: TGTGCCAGCAGTGAATATCTTGAAGCTTTCTTT. The gene calls are TRBV25-1 and TRBJ1-1; D is undetermined. This CDR3 comprises 11 residues. Deletions cut 0 bases from V and 7 bases from J, with 3 bases between. Per the germline V gene, CDR1 is MGHDK and CDR2 is SYGVNS.

The chain couples TRBV3-1 (or the pseudogene TRBV3-2) to TRBJ2-7; D uncertain. V was pared by 1 base and J by 2 bases, with 15 bases between. CDR1 and CDR2 from the germline V gene are LGHDT and YNNKEL (reference sequence). This CDR3 comprises 16 residues. The CDR3 sequence is CASSQGLYRPPYEQYF. CDR3 nucleotide sequence: TGTGCCAGCAGCCAAGGGTTGTATCGACCCCCCTACGAGCAGTACTTC.

This chain joins TRBV19 and TRBJ1-1; tentatively, D is TRBD1 (5 bases). V was cut by 4 bases and J by 1 base, with 13 bases left in between. This CDR3 has 15 amino acids. Germline-derived CDR1 and CDR2 are LNHDA and SQIVND (reference sequence). CDR3 amino acids: CASSTGGTANTEAFF. In DNA, the CDR3 is TGTGCCAGTAGTACGGGAGGGACTGCGAACACTGAAGCTTTCTTT. Filled out from reference TRBV19 and TRBJ1-1, the complete variable domain reads DGGITQSPKYLFRKEGQNVTLSCEQNLNHDAMYWYRQDPGQGLRLIYYSQIVNDFQKGDIAEGYSVSREKKESFPLTVTSAQKNPTAFYLCASSTGGTANTEAFFGQGTRLTVV.

This chain links TRBV7-2 with TRBJ2-2; the match to TRBD2 covers 9 bases. CDR3 size: 16 residues. V was clipped by 3 bases and J by 5 bases; unmatched bases: 7. CDR1 is SGHTA and CDR2 is FQGNSA in the germline V gene. CDR3 in DNA: TGTGCCAGCAGCTTTGGCGGGGGGGCCAATACCGGGGAGCTGTTTTTT. As protein: CASSFGGGANTGELFF.

The chain is built from TRBV7-3 and TRBJ2-2; the match to TRBD1 covers 8 bases. V shed 4 bases, J shed 8 bases, and the junction held 15 bases outside the gene matches. The germline CDR1 and CDR2 sequences are SGHTA and FQGTGA. The CDR3 totals 17 residues. The CDR3 spells CASSSGQGQLAGGELFF. The CDR3 bases are TGTGCCAGCAGCTCCGGACAGGGCCAACTTGCGGGTGGGGAGCTGTTTTTT.

The chain couples TRBV7-2 to TRBJ1-5; D is possibly TRBD1 (5 bases). The V end lost 4 bases, the J end lost 5 bases, and 15 bases lay between the germline ends. The CDR3 has 15 residues. Germline assignment: CDR1 SGHTA and CDR2 FQGNSA. This chain's CDR3 is CASSSPGGRDQPQHF. In DNA, the CDR3 is TGTGCCAGCAGCTCTCCCGGGGGAAGGGATCAGCCCCAGCATTTT.

The rearrangement links TRBV27 to TRBJ1-3; D is ambiguous. Germline values: CDR1 MNHEY, CDR2 SMNVEV (reference sequence). The length of the CDR3 is 13 residues. The germline V and J ends were trimmed by 2 bases and 0 bases, with 2 bases remaining between them. Here the CDR3 DNA reads TGTGCCAGCAGTTTACACTCTGGAAACACCATATATTTT. Its protein product is CASSLHSGNTIYF.

The V gene is TRBV18, the J gene TRBJ2-7; 12 bases are shared with TRBD2. J gave up 10 bases and V 5 bases, and 9 bases lay outside the gene matches. CDR1 is KGHSH, CDR2 LQKENI, per germline. This CDR3 contains 14 residues. The CDR3 DNA sequence: TGTGCCAGCTCAGCTAGCGGGGGGGCCCTGGACCAGTACTTC. Translated: CASSASGGALDQYF.

The CDR3 loop reads CASSLGRAGAYNEQFF. For the CDR3, the DNA is TGTGCCAGCAGCTTAGGTCGAGCGGGGGCGTACAATGAGCAGTTCTTC. The chain uses TRBV7-9 and TRBJ2-1; 8 nucleotides agree with TRBD2. Per germline, CDR1 SEHNR and CDR2 FQNEAQ (reference sequence). The CDR3 runs to 16 residues. V trimming: 1 base; J trimming: 4 bases; junction bases outside the gene matches: 6.

The V and J genes are TRBV9 and TRBJ2-4; 9 nucleotides align to TRBD1. V was pared by 3 bases and J by 3 bases, with 7 bases of the junction left unmatched. This CDR3 is built from 16 residues. Per germline, CDR1 SGDLS and CDR2 YYNGEE. CDR3: CASSATGGPVKNIQYF. As DNA, the CDR3 is TGTGCCAGCAGCGCTACAGGGGGCCCGGTCAAAAACATTCAGTACTTC.

The chain recombines TRBV29-1 with TRBJ1-2; D remains unclear. V was trimmed by 3 bases and J by 7 bases, leaving 0 bases between them. The germline gives CDR1 SQVTM, CDR2 ANQGSEA. This CDR3 has 8 residues. CDR3 nucleotide sequence: TGCAGCGTTGATGGCTACACCTTC. Translation: CSVDGYTF. The variable domain in full, completed from reference TRBV29-1 and TRBJ1-2, reads SAVISQKPSRDICQRGTSLTIQCQVDSQVTMMFWYRQQPGQSLTLIATANQGSEATYESGFVIDKFPISRPNLTFSTLTVSNMSPEDSSIYLCSVDGYTFGSGTRLTVV.